The clone carrying this TCR beta chain was found many times. It was with unique molecular identifiers that the TCRbeta library was prepared. One entry per CDR3 protein results from TCRdb running MiXCR on the PCR reads. Of around 300,000 distinct CDR3 sequences listed, approximately 10% are singletons. The data derive from a study of T-cell reconstitution after alpha-beta-depleted transplantation in children. Per germline, CDR1 SGHRS and CDR2 YFSETQ. Trimming pared 3 bases from V and 1 base from J, leaving 10 bases between. The CDR3 runs to 14 residues. The chain combines TRBV5-1 with TRBJ1-1; D gene uncertain. The specimen comprised peripheral blood, sampled 180 days after TCRalphabeta/CD19-depleted stem cell transplant. This sequence was found in a male patient aged 2-10 years who had a stem cell transplant for chronic granulomatous disease, so the T cells may come from the graft donor. Written as DNA, the CDR3 is TGCGCCAGCAGCTGGCACAGCCAGAACACTGAAGCTTTCTTT. Residues: CASSWHSQNTEAFF.